The rows below give T cell receptor beta chains drawn from one sample of a study of T cell responses to AZD1222 COVID-19 vaccine. Measured with immunoSEQ multiplex PCR; TCRdb has only the in-frame clones, and not every one. The sample carries more than 150,000 clones, almost 95% recorded once. The sequencing used peripheral blood, collected on day 0 of AZD1222 vaccination. These receptors all come from an adult in good health. Both conserved end residues are part of each CDR3. D genes are given only for firm matches. Part of the rows lack a size; the others show once, few, many or a class for expanded clones.

abundance,d_gene,j_gene,v_gene,CDR3aa,CDR3nt
.,.,TRBJ2-7,TRBV27,CASSPAGAYEQYF,TGTGCCAGCAGTCCTGCGGGGGCATACGAGCAGTACTTC
.,.,TRBJ1-2,TRBV2,CASSEPQSGADYGYTF,TGTGCCAGCAGTGAGCCCCAAAGCGGAGCAGACTATGGCTACACCTTC
.,.,TRBJ1-1,TRBV7-9,CASSLVGGVPNTEAFF,TGTGCCAGCAGCTTAGTGGGCGGAGTGCCTAACACTGAAGCTTTCTTT
.,.,TRBJ1-3,TRBV19,CASSSGSFAGNTIYF,TGTGCCAGTAGTTCCGGATCTTTCGCTGGAAACACCATATATTTT
.,TRBD1,TRBJ1-3,TRBV28,CASSPYRGSGNTIYF,TGTGCCAGCAGTCCCTACAGGGGATCTGGAAACACCATATATTTT
.,.,TRBJ2-5,TRBV7-9,CASSLVVAFQETQYF,TGTGCCAGCAGCTTAGTAGTTGCATTTCAAGAGACCCAGTACTTC
.,TRBD1,TRBJ1-1,TRBV6-5,CASSSRQGRNTEAFF,TGTGCCAGCAGTTCCCGACAGGGTCGGAACACTGAAGCTTTCTTT
.,.,TRBJ2-1,TRBV4-2,CASSLLRPNEQFF,TGTGCCAGCAGCCTGTTGCGACCCAATGAGCAGTTCTTC
.,TRBD1,TRBJ1-2,TRBV19,CASVEEGANYGYTF,TGTGCCAGTGTCGAAGAGGGGGCGAACTATGGCTACACCTTC
.,TRBD1,TRBJ1-2,TRBV7-9,CASSPQGAMGYGYTF,TGTGCCAGCAGCCCACAGGGGGCCATGGGCTATGGCTACACCTTC
.,.,TRBJ1-1,TRBV6-1,CASSEGNTEAFF,TGTGCCAGCAGTGAAGGGAACACTGAAGCTTTCTTT
.,.,TRBJ1-4,TRBV19,CASTWDNEKLFF,TGTGCCAGTACATGGGACAATGAAAAACTGTTTTTT
.,.,TRBJ1-1,TRBV5-6,CASSLGGRDEAFF,TGTGCCAGCAGCTTGGGAGGGAGGGATGAAGCTTTCTTT
.,.,TRBJ2-2,TRBV4-1,CASSLGSFSGTNTGELFF,TGCGCCAGCAGCCTCGGATCCTTTTCCGGGACCAACACCGGGGAGCTGTTTTTT
.,.,TRBJ2-2,TRBV7-2,CASSLAGGWWDRSNTGELFF,TGTGCCAGCAGCTTAGCGGGGGGGTGGTGGGACAGATCGAACACCGGGGAGCTGTTTTTT
.,.,TRBJ2-7,TRBV20-1,CSASSSGNEQYF,TGCAGTGCTAGTTCGTCCGGGAACGAGCAGTACTTC
.,.,TRBJ1-4,TRBV28,CAIQGREKLFF,TGTGCCATACAGGGTAGGGAAAAACTGTTTTTT
.,TRBD1,TRBJ1-2,TRBV25-1,CASSADRGGYTF,TGTGCCAGCAGTGCAGACAGGGGGGGCTACACCTTC
.,.,TRBJ1-1,TRBV9,CASSPVAGNTEAFF,TGTGCCAGCAGCCCAGTGGCGGGAAACACTGAAGCTTTCTTT
medium-sized,TRBD1,TRBJ1-5,TRBV6-5,CASSRDRRHQPQHF,TGTGCCAGCAGCCGGGACAGGCGGCATCAGCCCCAGCATTTT
.,.,TRBJ1-4,TRBV18,CASSPGENEKLFF,TGTGCCAGCTCACCAGGGGAAAATGAAAAACTGTTTTTT
once,.,TRBJ2-1,TRBV18,CASSENRVGEQFF,TGTGCCAGCTCAGAGAACAGGGTAGGTGAGCAGTTCTTC
.,.,TRBJ2-2,TRBV5-1,CASSLAGFDTGELFF,TGCGCCAGCAGCTTGGCAGGGTTTGACACCGGGGAGCTGTTTTTT
.,.,TRBJ2-7,TRBV4-1,CASSQVQGSYEQYF,TGCGCCAGCAGCCAAGTACAGGGCTCCTACGAGCAGTACTTC
.,.,TRBJ2-7,TRBV28,CASSLSEQYF,TGTGCCAGCAGTTTGAGCGAGCAGTACTTC
.,TRBD1,TRBJ1-2,TRBV7-2,CASSLIGGGRGYTF,TGTGCCAGCAGCTTAATAGGGGGCGGGAGAGGCTACACCTTC